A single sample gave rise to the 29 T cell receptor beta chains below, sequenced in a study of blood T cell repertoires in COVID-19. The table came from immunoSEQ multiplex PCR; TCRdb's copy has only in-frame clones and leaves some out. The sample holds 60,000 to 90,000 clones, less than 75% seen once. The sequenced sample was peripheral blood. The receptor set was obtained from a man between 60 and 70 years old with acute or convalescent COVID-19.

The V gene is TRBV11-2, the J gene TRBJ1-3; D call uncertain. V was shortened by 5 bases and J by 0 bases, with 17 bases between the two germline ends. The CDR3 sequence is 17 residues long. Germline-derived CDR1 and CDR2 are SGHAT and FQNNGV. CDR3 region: CASSLRSSDFSGNTIYF. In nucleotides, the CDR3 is TGTGCCAGCAGCCTTCGCTCGTCGGACTTCTCTGGAAACACCATATATTTT.

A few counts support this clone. CDR3 sequence (DNA): TGTGCCAGCAGCTTAGGAACACCTAGCTCCTACGAGCAGTACTTC. It codes for CASSLGTPSSYEQYF. The chain uses TRBV7-3 and TRBJ2-7; D remains ambiguous. The CDR3 sequence is 15 residues long. Trimming pared 2 bases from V and 0 bases from J, leaving 11 bases between. Germline V lookup: CDR1 SGHTA, CDR2 FQGTGA.

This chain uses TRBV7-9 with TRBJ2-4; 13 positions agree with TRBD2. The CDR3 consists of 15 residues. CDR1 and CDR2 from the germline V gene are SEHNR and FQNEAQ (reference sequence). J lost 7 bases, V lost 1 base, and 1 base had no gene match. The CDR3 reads CASSLGTSGSNIQYF. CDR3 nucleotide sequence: TGTGCCAGCAGCTTAGGGACTAGCGGGAGTAACATTCAGTACTTC.

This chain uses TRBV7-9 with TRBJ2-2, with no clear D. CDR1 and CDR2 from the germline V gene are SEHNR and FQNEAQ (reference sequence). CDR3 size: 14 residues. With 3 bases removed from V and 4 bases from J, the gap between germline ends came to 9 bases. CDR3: CASSFFRGTGELFF. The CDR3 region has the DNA TGTGCCAGCAGCTTTTTCCGAGGCACCGGGGAGCTGTTTTTT. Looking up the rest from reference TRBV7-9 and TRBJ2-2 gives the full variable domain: DTGVSQNPRHKITKRGQNVTFRCDPISEHNRLYWYRQTLGQGPEFLTYFQNEAQLEKSRLLSDRFSAERPKGSFSTLEIQRTEQGDSAMYLCASSFFRGTGELFFGEGSRLTVL.

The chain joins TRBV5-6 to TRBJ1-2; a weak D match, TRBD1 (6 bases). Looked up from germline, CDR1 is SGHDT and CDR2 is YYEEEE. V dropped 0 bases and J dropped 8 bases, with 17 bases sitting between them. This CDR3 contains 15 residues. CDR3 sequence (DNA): TGTGCCAGCAGCTTGGGCCCCCAGGGGAATGGAGGCTACACCTTC. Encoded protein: CASSLGPQGNGGYTF.

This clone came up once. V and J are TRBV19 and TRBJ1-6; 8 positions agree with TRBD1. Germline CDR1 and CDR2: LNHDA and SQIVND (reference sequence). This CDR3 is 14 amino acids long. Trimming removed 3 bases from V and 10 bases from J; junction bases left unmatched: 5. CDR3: CASSMDRVGSPLHF. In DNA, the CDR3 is TGTGCCAGTAGTATGGACAGGGTCGGATCACCCCTCCACTTT. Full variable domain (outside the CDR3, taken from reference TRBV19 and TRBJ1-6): DGGITQSPKYLFRKEGQNVTLSCEQNLNHDAMYWYRQDPGQGLRLIYYSQIVNDFQKGDIAEGYSVSREKKESFPLTVTSAQKNPTAFYLCASSMDRVGSPLHFGNGTRLTVT.

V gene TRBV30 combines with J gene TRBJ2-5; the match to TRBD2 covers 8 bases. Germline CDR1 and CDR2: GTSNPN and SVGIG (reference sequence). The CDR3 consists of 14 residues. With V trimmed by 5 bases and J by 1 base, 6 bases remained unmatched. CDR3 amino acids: CAWATSARQETQYF. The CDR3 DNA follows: TGTGCCTGGGCGACTAGCGCCCGCCAAGAGACCCAGTACTTC. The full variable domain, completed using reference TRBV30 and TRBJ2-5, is SQTIHQWPATLVQPVGSPLSLECTVEGTSNPNLYWYRQAAGRGLQLLFYSVGIGQISSEVPQNLSASRPQDRQFILSSKKLLLSDSGFYLCAWATSARQETQYFGPGTRLLVL.

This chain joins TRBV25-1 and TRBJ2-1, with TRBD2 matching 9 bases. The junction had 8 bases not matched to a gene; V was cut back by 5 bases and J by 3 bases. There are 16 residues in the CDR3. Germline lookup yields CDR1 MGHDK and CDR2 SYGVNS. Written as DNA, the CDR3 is TGTGCCAGCAGTAGCAAGACTAGCGGACACTACAATGAGCAGTTCTTC. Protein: CASSSKTSGHYNEQFF.

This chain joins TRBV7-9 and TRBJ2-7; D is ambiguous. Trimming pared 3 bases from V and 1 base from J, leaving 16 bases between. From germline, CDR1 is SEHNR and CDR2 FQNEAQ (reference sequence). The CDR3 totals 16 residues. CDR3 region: CASSFSWNMISYEQYV. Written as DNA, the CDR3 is TGTGCCAGCAGCTTTAGCTGGAACATGATATCCTACGAGCAGTACGTC.

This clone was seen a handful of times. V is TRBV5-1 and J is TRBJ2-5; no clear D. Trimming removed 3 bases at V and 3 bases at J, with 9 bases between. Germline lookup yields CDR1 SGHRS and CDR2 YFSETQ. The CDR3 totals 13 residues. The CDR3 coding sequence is TGCGCCAGCAGCTACTCTGTTGAAGAGACCCAGTACTTC. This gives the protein CASSYSVEETQYF.

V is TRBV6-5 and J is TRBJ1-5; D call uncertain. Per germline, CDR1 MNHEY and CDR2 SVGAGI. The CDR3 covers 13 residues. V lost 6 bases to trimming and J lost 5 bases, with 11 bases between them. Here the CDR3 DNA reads TGTGCCAGCAGCCCCTACCATGATCAGCCCCAGCATTTT. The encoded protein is CASSPYHDQPQHF.

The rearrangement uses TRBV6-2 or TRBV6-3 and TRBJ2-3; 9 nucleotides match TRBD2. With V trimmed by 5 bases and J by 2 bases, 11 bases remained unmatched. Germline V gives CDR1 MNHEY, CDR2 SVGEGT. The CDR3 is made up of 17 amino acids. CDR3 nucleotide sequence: TGTGCCAGCAGTCAATGGCTGGCTAGCGGGGACACAGATACGCAGTATTTT. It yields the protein CASSQWLASGDTDTQYF.

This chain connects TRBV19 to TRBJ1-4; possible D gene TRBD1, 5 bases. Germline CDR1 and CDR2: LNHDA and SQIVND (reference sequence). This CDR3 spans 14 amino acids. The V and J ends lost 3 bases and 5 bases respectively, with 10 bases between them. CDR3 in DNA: TGTGCCAGTAGTATCTCCAGGGAAAATGAAAAACTGTTTTTT. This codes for CASSISRENEKLFF.

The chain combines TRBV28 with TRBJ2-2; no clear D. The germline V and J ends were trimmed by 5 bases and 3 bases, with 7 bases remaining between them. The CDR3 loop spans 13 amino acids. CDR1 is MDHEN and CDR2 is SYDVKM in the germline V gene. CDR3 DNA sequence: TGTGCCAGCAGTCCGTCGGACACCGGGGAGCTGTTTTTT. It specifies CASSPSDTGELFF.

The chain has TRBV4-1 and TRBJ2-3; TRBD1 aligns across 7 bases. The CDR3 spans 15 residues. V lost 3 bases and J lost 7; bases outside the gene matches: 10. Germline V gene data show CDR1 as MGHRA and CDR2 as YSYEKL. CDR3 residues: CASSQHSGGPNTQYF. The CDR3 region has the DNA TGCGCCAGCAGCCAGCATTCAGGGGGACCAAATACGCAGTATTTT.

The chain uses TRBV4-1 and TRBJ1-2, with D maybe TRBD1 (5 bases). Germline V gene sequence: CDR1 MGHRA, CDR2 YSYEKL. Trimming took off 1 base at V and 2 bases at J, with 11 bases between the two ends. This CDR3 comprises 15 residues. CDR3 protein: CASSQAPTGNYGYTF. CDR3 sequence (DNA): TGCGCCAGCAGCCAAGCCCCCACAGGAAACTATGGCTACACCTTC.

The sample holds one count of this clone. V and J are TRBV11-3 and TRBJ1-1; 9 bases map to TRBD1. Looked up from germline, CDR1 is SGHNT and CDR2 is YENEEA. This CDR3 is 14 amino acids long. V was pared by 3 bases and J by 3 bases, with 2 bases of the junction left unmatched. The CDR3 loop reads CASSLTGGDTEAFF. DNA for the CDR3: TGTGCCAGCAGCTTGACAGGGGGTGACACTGAAGCTTTCTTT.

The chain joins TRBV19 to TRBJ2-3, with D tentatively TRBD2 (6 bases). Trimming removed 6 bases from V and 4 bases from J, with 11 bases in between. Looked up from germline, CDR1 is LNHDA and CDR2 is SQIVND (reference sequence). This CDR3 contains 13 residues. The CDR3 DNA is TGTGCCAGTAGCGGGGGATGGGCAGATACGCAGTATTTT. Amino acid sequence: CASSGGWADTQYF. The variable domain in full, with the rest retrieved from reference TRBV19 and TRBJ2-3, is DGGITQSPKYLFRKEGQNVTLSCEQNLNHDAMYWYRQDPGQGLRLIYYSQIVNDFQKGDIAEGYSVSREKKESFPLTVTSAQKNPTAFYLCASSGGWADTQYFGPGTRLTVL.

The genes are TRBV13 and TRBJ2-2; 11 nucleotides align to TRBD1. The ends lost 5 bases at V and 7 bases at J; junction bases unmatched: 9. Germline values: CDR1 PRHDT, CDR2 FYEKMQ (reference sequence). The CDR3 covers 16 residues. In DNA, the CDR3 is TGTGCCAGCAGCACAGGGGGACAGGGGGATATCGGGGAGCTGTTTTTT. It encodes CASSTGGQGDIGELFF.

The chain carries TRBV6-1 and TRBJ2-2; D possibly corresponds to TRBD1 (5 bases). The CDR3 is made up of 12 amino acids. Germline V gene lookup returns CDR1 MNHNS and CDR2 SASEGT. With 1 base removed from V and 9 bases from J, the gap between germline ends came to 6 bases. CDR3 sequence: CASSEGQRELFF. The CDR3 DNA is TGTGCCAGCAGTGAAGGACAGCGGGAGCTGTTTTTT.

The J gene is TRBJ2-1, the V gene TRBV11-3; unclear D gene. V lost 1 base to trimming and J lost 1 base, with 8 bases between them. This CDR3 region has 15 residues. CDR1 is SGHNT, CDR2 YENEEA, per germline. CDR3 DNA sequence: TGTGCCAGCAGCTTAGCTTACGGGTCCTACAATGAGCAGTTCTTC. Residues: CASSLAYGSYNEQFF. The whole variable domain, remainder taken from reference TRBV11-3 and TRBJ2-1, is EAGVVQSPRYKIIEKKQPVAFWCNPISGHNTLYWYLQNLGQGPELLIRYENEEAVDDSQLPKDRFSAERLKGVDSTLKIQPAELGDSAVYLCASSLAYGSYNEQFFGPGTRLTVL.

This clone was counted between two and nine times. In DNA form, the CDR3 reads TGTGCCAGCAGCTTAGATCCACGCTTCTCCCCCTCGGGTAGCCAGCCCCAGCATTTT. Residues: CASSLDPRFSPSGSQPQHF. This sequence joins TRBV11-2 and TRBJ1-5, with unresolved D. There are 19 residues in the CDR3. V was pared by 0 bases and J by 7 bases, with 25 bases between. The germline V gene has CDR1 SGHAT and CDR2 FQNNGV.

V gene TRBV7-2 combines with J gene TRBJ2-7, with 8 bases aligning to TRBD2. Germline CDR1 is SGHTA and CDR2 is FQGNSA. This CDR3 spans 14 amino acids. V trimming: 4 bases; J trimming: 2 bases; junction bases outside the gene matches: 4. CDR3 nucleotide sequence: TGTGCCAGCAGCTCAACTAGCGGACCCTACGAGCAGTACTTC. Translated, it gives CASSSTSGPYEQYF. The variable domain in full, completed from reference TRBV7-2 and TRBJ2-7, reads GAGVSQSPSNKVTEKGKDVELRCDPISGHTALYWYRQSLGQGLEFLIYFQGNSAPDKSGLPSDRFSAERTGGSVSTLTIQRTQQEDSAVYLCASSSTSGPYEQYFGPGTRLTVT.

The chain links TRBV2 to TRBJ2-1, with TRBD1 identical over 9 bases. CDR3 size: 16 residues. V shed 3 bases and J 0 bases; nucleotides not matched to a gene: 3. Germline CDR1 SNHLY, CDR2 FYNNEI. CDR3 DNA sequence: TGTGCCAGCAGTGAGGGACAGGGTAGCTCCTACAATGAGCAGTTCTTC. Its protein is CASSEGQGSSYNEQFF.

The CDR3 region is CAWNVFSGAGELFF. CDR3 nucleotides: TGTGCCTGGAATGTCTTTAGCGGGGCCGGGGAGCTGTTTTTT. This chain connects TRBV30 to TRBJ2-2, with 8 bases identical to TRBD2. V lost 4 bases, J lost 6 bases, and 7 bases stayed unmatched. The CDR3 has 14 residues. CDR1 is GTSNPN and CDR2 is SVGIG in the germline V gene (reference sequence).

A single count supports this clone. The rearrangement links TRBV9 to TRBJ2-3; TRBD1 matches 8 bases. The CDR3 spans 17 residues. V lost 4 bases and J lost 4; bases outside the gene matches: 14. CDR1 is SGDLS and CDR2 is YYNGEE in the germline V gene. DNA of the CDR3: TGTGCCAGCAGCTACCCTCTCAACTCAGGGGGCCCAGATACGCAGTATTTT. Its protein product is CASSYPLNSGGPDTQYF.

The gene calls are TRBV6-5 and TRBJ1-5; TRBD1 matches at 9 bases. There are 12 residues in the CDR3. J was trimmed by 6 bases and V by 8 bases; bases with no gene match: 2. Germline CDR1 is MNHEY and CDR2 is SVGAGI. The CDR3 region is CASGDRAQPQHF. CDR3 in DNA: TGTGCCAGCGGGGACAGGGCTCAGCCCCAGCATTTT.

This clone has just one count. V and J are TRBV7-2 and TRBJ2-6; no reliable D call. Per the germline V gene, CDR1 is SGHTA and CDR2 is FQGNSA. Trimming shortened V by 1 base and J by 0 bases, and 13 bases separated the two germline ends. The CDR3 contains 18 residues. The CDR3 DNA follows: TGTGCCAGCAGCTTAGTGGGCAGTGTCAGCTCTGGGGCCAACGTCCTGACTTTC. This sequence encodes CASSLVGSVSSGANVLTF.

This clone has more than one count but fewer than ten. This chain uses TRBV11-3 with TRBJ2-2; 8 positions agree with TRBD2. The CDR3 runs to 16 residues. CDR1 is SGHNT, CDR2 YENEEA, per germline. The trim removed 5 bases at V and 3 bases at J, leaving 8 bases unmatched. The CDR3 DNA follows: TGTGCCAGCAGCCGTCAAGCGGGGGCGGACACCGGGGAGCTGTTTTTT. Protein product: CASSRQAGADTGELFF. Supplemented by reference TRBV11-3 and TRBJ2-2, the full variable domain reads EAGVVQSPRYKIIEKKQPVAFWCNPISGHNTLYWYLQNLGQGPELLIRYENEEAVDDSQLPKDRFSAERLKGVDSTLKIQPAELGDSAVYLCASSRQAGADTGELFFGEGSRLTVL.